This note documents a single TCR beta chain sequence. Germline loops: CDR1 MNHEY, CDR2 SVGEGT. CDR3 length: 14 amino acids. V shed 6 bases, J shed 0 bases, and the junction held 5 bases outside the gene matches. The data derive from a study of blood T cell repertoires in COVID-19. Study details: The United States, Italy and Spain were the sources of the acute and convalescent COVID-19 samples.

Assay used: immunoSEQ multiplex PCR; TCRdb lists only in-frame clones, some missing. Altogether some 220,000 clones are present, under 85% being singletons, with the ten largest covering approximately 5.7%. The rearrangement uses TRBV6-2 or TRBV6-3 and TRBJ2-7; 7 bases align to TRBD1. The source material was peripheral blood. This sequence originates from a human donor in a cohort sampled during active COVID-19. The DNA of the CDR3 is TGTGCCAGCAGCTCACAGGGGAGCTCCTACGAGCAGTACTTC. Translation gives CASSSQGSSYEQYF.